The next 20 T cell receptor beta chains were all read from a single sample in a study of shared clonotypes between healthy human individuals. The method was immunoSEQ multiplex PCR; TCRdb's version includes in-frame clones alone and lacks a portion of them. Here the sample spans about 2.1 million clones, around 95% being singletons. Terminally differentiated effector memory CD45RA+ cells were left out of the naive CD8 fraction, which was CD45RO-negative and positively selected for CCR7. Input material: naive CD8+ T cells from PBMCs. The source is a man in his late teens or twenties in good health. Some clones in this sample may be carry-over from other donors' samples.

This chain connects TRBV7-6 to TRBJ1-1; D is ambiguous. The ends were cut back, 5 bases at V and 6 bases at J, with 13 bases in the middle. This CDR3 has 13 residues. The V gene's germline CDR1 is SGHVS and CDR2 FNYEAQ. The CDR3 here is CASSTGGLAEAFF. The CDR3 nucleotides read TGTGCCAGCAGCACGGGCGGTTTGGCTGAAGCTTTCTTT. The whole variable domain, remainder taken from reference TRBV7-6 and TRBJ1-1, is GAGVSQSPRYKVTKRGQDVALRCDPISGHVSLYWYRQALGQGPEFLTYFNYEAQQDKSGLPNDRFSAERPEGSISTLTIQRTEQRDSAMYRCASSTGGLAEAFFGQGTRLTVV.

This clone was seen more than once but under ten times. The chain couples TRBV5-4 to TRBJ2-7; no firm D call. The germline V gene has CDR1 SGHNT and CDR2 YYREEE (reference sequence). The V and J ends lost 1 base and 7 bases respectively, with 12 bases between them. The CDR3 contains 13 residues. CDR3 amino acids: CASSLSGKNEQYF. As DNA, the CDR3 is TGTGCCAGCAGCTTGTCTGGGAAGAATGAGCAGTACTTC. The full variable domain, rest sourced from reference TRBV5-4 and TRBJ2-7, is ETGVTQSPTHLIKTRGQQVTLRCSSQSGHNTVSWYQQALGQGPQFIFQYYREEENGRGNFPPRFSGLQFPNYSSELNVNALELDDSALYLCASSLSGKNEQYFGPGTRLTVT.

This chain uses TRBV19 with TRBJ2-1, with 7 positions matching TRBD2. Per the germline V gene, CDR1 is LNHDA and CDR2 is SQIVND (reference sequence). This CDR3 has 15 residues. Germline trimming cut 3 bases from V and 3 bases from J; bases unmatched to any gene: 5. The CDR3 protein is CASSMWRELYNEQFF. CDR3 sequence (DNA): TGTGCCAGTAGTATGTGGCGGGAGCTCTACAATGAGCAGTTCTTC.

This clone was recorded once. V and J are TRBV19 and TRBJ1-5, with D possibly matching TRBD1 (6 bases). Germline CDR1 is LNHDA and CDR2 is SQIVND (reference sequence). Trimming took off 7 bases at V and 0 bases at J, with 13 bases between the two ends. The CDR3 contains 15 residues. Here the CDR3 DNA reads TGTGCCAGTAACCCGACAGGCAGTAGCAATCAGCCCCAGCATTTT. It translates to CASNPTGSSNQPQHF.

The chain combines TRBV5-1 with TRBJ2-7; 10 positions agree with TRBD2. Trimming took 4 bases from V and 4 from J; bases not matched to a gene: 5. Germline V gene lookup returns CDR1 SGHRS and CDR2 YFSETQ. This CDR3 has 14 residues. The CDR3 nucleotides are TGCGCCAGCAGCGCCAGCGGGAGGGAGTACGAGCAGTACTTC. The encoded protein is CASSASGREYEQYF. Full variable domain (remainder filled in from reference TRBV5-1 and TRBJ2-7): KAGVTQTPRYLIKTRGQQVTLSCSPISGHRSVSWYQQTPGQGLQFLFEYFSETQRNKGNFPGRFSGRQFSNSRSEMNVSTLELGDSALYLCASSASGREYEQYFGPGTRLTVT.

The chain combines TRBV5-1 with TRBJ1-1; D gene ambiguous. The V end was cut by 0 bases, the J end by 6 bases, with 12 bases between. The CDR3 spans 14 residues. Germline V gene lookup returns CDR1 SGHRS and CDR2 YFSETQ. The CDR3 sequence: CASSLVAGSSEAFF. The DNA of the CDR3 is TGCGCCAGCAGCTTGGTGGCGGGGAGTTCTGAAGCTTTCTTT.

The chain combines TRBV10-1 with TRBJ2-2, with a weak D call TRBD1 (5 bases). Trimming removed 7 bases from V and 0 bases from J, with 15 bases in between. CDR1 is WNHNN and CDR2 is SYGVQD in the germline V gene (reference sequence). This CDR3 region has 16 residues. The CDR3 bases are TGCGCCAGCATTATACAGGCGATCGCGAACACCGGGGAGCTGTTTTTT. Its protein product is CASIIQAIANTGELFF.

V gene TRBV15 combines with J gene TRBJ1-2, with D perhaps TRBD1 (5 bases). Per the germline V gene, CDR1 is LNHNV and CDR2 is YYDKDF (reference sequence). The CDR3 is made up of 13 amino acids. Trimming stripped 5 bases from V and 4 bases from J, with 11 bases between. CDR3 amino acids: CATSPGLLYGYTF. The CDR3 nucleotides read TGTGCCACCAGCCCGGGGCTACTCTATGGCTACACCTTC. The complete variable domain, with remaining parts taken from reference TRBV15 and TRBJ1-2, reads DAMVIQNPRYQVTQFGKPVTLSCSQTLNHNVMYWYQQKSSQAPKLLFHYYDKDFNNEADTPDNFQSRRPNTSFCFLDIRSPGLGDTAMYLCATSPGLLYGYTFGSGTRLTVV.

CDR3 sequence: CASSTRVDQNTEAFF. CDR3 sequence (DNA): TGTGCCAGCAGCACCCGGGTGGACCAGAACACTGAAGCTTTCTTT. The chain links TRBV7-8 to TRBJ1-1; D gene uncertain. V was shortened by 5 bases and J by 1 base, with 14 bases between the two germline ends. The germline V gene has CDR1 SGHVS and CDR2 FQNEAQ. The CDR3 is 15 residues long.

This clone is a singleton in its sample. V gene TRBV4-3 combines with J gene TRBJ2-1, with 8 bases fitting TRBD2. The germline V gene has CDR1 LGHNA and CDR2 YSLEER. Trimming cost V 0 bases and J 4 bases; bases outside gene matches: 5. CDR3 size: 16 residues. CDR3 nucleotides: TGCGCCAGCAGCCAAGATTCGGGAGGGGTATACAATGAGCAGTTCTTC. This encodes CASSQDSGGVYNEQFF.

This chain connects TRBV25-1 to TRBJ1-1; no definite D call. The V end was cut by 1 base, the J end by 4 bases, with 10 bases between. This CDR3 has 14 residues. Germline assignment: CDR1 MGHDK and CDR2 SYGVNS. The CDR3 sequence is CASSELGRVTEAFF. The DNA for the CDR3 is TGTGCCAGCAGTGAATTGGGCAGAGTCACTGAAGCTTTCTTT.

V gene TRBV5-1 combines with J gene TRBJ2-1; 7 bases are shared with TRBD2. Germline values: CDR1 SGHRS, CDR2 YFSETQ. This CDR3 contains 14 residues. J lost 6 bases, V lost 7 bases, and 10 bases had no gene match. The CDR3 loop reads CASSRLADSNEQFF. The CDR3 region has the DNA TGCGCCAGCTCCCGGCTAGCGGATTCCAATGAGCAGTTCTTC. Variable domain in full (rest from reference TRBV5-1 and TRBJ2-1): KAGVTQTPRYLIKTRGQQVTLSCSPISGHRSVSWYQQTPGQGLQFLFEYFSETQRNKGNFPGRFSGRQFSNSRSEMNVSTLELGDSALYLCASSRLADSNEQFFGPGTRLTVL.

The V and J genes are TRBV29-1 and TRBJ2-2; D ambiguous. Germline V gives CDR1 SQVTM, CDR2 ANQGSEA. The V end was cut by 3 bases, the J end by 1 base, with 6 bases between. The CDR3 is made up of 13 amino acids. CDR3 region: CSVESRNTGELFF. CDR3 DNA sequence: TGCAGCGTTGAGAGCCGGAACACCGGGGAGCTGTTTTTT.

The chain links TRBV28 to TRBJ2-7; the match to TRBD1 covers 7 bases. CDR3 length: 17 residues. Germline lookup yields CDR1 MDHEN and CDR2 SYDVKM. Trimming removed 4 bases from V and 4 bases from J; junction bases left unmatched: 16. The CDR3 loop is CASSSPNPRTGLYEQYF. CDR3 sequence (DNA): TGTGCCAGCAGTTCCCCCAACCCCCGGACAGGCTTGTACGAGCAGTACTTC.

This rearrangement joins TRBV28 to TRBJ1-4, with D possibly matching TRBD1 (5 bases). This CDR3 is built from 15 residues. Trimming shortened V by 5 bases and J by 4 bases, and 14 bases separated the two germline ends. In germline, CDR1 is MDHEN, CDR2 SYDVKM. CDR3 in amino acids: CASSDLRDRNEKLFF. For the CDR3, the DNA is TGTGCCAGCAGTGATCTCCGGGACCGTAATGAAAAACTGTTTTTT.

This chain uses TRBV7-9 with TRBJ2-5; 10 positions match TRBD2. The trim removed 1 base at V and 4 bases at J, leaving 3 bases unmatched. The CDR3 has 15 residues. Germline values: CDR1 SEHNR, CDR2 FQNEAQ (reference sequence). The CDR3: CASSLEGLARETQYF. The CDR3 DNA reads TGTGCCAGCAGCTTAGAGGGACTAGCGAGAGAGACCCAGTACTTC.

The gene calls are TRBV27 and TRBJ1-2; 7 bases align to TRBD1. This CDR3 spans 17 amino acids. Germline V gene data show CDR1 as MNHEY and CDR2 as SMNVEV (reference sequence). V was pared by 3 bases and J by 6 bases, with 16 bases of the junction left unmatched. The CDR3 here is CASSFEGAHLSWNGYTF. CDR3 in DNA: TGTGCCAGCAGTTTTGAGGGGGCGCATCTGTCTTGGAATGGCTACACCTTC.

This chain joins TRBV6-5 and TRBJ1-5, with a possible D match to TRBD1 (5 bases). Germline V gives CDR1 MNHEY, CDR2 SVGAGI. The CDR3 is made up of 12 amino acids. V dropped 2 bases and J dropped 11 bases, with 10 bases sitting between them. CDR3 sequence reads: CASSYVGGAQHF. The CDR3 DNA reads TGTGCCAGCAGTTACGTCGGGGGAGCCCAGCATTTT.

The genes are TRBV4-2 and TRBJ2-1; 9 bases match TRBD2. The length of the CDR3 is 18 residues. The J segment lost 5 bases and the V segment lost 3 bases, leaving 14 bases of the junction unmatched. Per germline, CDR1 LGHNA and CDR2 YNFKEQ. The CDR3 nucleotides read TGTGCCAGCAGCCAGATAAGAATTAAGCGGGAGGAGAACAATGAGCAGTTCTTC. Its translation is CASSQIRIKREENNEQFF.

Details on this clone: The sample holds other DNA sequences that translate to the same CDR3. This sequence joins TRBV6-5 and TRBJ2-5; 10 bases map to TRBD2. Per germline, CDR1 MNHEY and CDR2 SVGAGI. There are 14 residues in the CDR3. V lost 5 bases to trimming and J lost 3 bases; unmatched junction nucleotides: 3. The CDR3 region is CASSLLAGEETQYF. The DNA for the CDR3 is TGTGCCAGCAGTCTCCTAGCGGGGGAAGAGACCCAGTACTTC.